This TCR beta chain was captured by sequencing in a study of T cells after yellow fever vaccination. Study-wide findings and caveats: Re-detected after boosting: most primary clones, 96% of CD4 and 80% to 90% of CD8. Clonotypes appearing in both CD4 and CD8 compartments existed, and their share was small.

On this clonotype: Its target is not known.

TCRdb re-derived calls from the 5' RACE reads in MiXCR, one entry per CDR3 protein. The sample includes hundreds of thousands of distinct CDR3 sequences, about 12% of them seen just once. With 0 bases removed from V and 1 base from J, the gap between germline ends came to 9 bases. Germline CDR1 reads DFQATT; CDR2 reads SNEGSKA (reference sequence). CDR3 size: 14 residues. This specimen consisted of PBMCs, obtained on the day of the yellow fever booster vaccination. This receptor was taken from a man aged 25-45 years who received the YFV17D yellow fever vaccine. The chain uses TRBV20-1 and TRBJ1-1, with a possible D match to TRBD1 (6 bases). The CDR3 sequence is CSAREGATNTEAFF. In DNA, the CDR3 is TGCAGTGCTAGAGAGGGGGCAACGAACACTGAAGCTTTCTTT.